Each of the 15 T cell receptor beta chains below was sequenced from the same sample in a study of beta chain features in type 1 diabetes. Investigators reverse transcribed all isolated RNA, so they sequenced expressed TCRB transcripts. Clones were sequenced by immunoSEQ multiplex PCR, and TCRdb holds only the in-frame ones, with some missing. Of about 150,000 clones listed, 7.5% to 9.5% are singletons. Sequencing was performed on central memory CD4+ T cells from blood. These receptors were obtained from a woman aged 18-35 years in good health.

This rearrangement joins TRBV7-9 to TRBJ2-7, with 7 bases identical to TRBD2. From germline, CDR1 is SEHNR and CDR2 FQNEAQ (reference sequence). With V trimmed by 2 bases and J by 4 bases, 5 bases remained unmatched. This CDR3 has 14 residues. The DNA of the CDR3 is TGTGCCAGCAGCTTATCTAGCGGATATTACGAGCAGTACTTC. Its translation: CASSLSSGYYEQYF.

This clone was seen a handful of times. The V call is TRBV21-1, the J call TRBJ2-2; the table names TRBD1, a call not compared with the DNA. TRBV21-1 is a known pseudogene. The CDR3 is 16 amino acids. In DNA form, the CDR3 reads TGTGCCAGCAGCAAAGGAGGGACAGGGCGAACCGGGGAGCTGTTTTTT. Residues: CASSKGGTGRTGELFF.

The chain joins TRBV15 to TRBJ2-3; TRBD2 is a possible D gene (6 bases). The CDR3 is 13 residues long. Germline values: CDR1 LNHNV, CDR2 YYDKDF (reference sequence). The ends were cut back, 2 bases at V and 5 bases at J, with 8 bases in the middle. CDR3 sequence (DNA): TGTGCCACCAGCAGACAAGCGGGAGATACGCAGTATTTT. Its protein product is CATSRQAGDTQYF.

This clone was observed a few times. The chain is built from TRBV27 and TRBJ2-1, with TRBD1 identical over 9 bases. The CDR3 consists of 15 residues. J lost 0 bases, V lost 5 bases, and 2 bases had no gene match. The germline gives CDR1 MNHEY, CDR2 SMNVEV (reference sequence). The CDR3 bases are TGTGCCAGCAGTGTGGACAGGGGCTCCTACAATGAGCAGTTCTTC. Translation: CASSVDRGSYNEQFF.

The chain couples TRBV2 to TRBJ2-3, with D perhaps matching TRBD1 (5 bases). Trimming removed 8 bases from V and 0 bases from J, with 12 bases in between. CDR3 length equals 14 residues. The germline V gene has CDR1 SNHLY and CDR2 FYNNEI. CDR3 nucleotides: TGTGCCAGCTCGCAGGGTACTAGCACAGATACGCAGTATTTT. Protein product: CASSQGTSTDTQYF.

This clone was picked up a small number of times. The chain has TRBV29-1 and TRBJ2-1; 13 nucleotides match TRBD2. In germline, CDR1 is SQVTM, CDR2 ANQGSEA. This CDR3 is built from 14 residues. V was clipped by 2 bases and J by 7 bases; unmatched bases: 2. Here the CDR3 DNA reads TGCAGCGTTGAAACTAGCGGGAGGGAGAATGAGCAGTTCTTC. Protein product: CSVETSGRENEQFF.

The chain is built from TRBV28 and TRBJ1-5, with D possibly being TRBD1 (5 bases). Trimming took off 1 base at V and 7 bases at J, with 11 bases between the two ends. This CDR3 is 14 amino acids long. Germline assignment: CDR1 MDHEN and CDR2 SYDVKM. CDR3 residues: CASSLSGVEQPQHF. Here the CDR3 DNA reads TGTGCCAGCAGTTTATCGGGGGTTGAACAGCCCCAGCATTTT.

This clone has just a few counts. The rearrangement uses TRBV5-1 and TRBJ2-7; 9 nucleotides line up with TRBD1. There are 13 residues in the CDR3. The V segment lost 5 bases and the J segment 3 bases; nucleotides outside the gene matches: 3. Germline lookup yields CDR1 SGHRS and CDR2 YFSETQ. CDR3 sequence (DNA): TGCGCCAGCAGACCGGGACAGGGCTACGAGCAGTACTTC. Its protein product is CASRPGQGYEQYF. Complete variable domain (other parts from reference TRBV5-1 and TRBJ2-7): KAGVTQTPRYLIKTRGQQVTLSCSPISGHRSVSWYQQTPGQGLQFLFEYFSETQRNKGNFPGRFSGRQFSNSRSEMNVSTLELGDSALYLCASRPGQGYEQYFGPGTRLTVT.

The J gene is TRBJ2-7, the V gene TRBV29-1; 7 nucleotides line up with TRBD1. Germline V CDR1 and CDR2: SQVTM, ANQGSEA. This CDR3 has 14 residues. Trimming at V came to 8 bases and at J to 6 bases, leaving 16 bases not matched to a gene. The CDR3 DNA sequence: TGCAGCTTTTCCCTAGCAGGGGGTGCGGGCGAGCAGTACTTC. Translation gives CSFSLAGGAGEQYF.

The chain uses TRBV2 and TRBJ2-5, with a weak D call TRBD1 (6 bases). V gave up 9 bases and J gave up 2 bases, with 16 bases separating them. The germline gives CDR1 SNHLY, CDR2 FYNNEI. This CDR3 region has 14 residues. The CDR3 DNA is TGTGCCAGTAGCCGGACAGCCTATCAAGAGACCCAGTACTTC. It specifies CASSRTAYQETQYF.

The gene calls are TRBV11-2 and TRBJ1-1; weak D call: TRBD1 (5 bases). There are 14 residues in the CDR3. Germline CDR1 reads SGHAT; CDR2 reads FQNNGV. V lost 5 bases to trimming and J lost 0 bases, with 10 bases between them. The CDR3 is CASSMDTMNTEAFF. CDR3 bases: TGTGCCAGCAGCATGGACACAATGAACACTGAAGCTTTCTTT. The whole variable domain, remainder taken from reference TRBV11-2 and TRBJ1-1, is EAGVAQSPRYKIIEKRQSVAFWCNPISGHATLYWYQQILGQGPKLLIQFQNNGVVDDSQLPKDRFSAERLKGVDSTLKIQPAKLEDSAVYLCASSMDTMNTEAFFGQGTRLTVV.

The table lists this clone with a few counts. The chain recombines TRBV5-1 with TRBJ2-3, with D perhaps matching TRBD1 (5 bases). CDR1 and CDR2 from the germline V gene are SGHRS and YFSETQ. This CDR3 is 15 amino acids long. Trimming pared 0 bases from V and 0 bases from J, leaving 8 bases between. The CDR3 here is CASSLVQVSTDTQYF. In DNA, the CDR3 is TGCGCCAGCAGCTTGGTACAGGTTAGCACAGATACGCAGTATTTT. Full variable domain (remainder filled in from reference TRBV5-1 and TRBJ2-3): KAGVTQTPRYLIKTRGQQVTLSCSPISGHRSVSWYQQTPGQGLQFLFEYFSETQRNKGNFPGRFSGRQFSNSRSEMNVSTLELGDSALYLCASSLVQVSTDTQYFGPGTRLTVL.

The V and J genes are TRBV30 and TRBJ2-5; 7 nucleotides match TRBD1. The trim removed 2 bases at V and 5 bases at J, leaving 8 bases unmatched. Germline V gene sequence: CDR1 GTSNPN, CDR2 SVGIG (reference sequence). This CDR3 spans 14 amino acids. The CDR3 DNA reads TGTGCCTGGAGTCTCAAACAGGGGCCTGAGACCCAGTACTTC. Protein: CAWSLKQGPETQYF.

The chain couples TRBV7-2 to TRBJ1-4; perhaps TRBD1 as D (5 bases). The CDR3 consists of 14 residues. V was cut by 7 bases and J by 4 bases, with 13 bases left in between. In germline, CDR1 is SGHTA, CDR2 FQGNSA. The chain's CDR3 is CASTSGGINEKLFF. Here the CDR3 DNA reads TGTGCCAGCACGTCCGGGGGAATTAATGAAAAACTGTTTTTT.

This clone was found a few times. This chain joins TRBV9 and TRBJ2-7; TRBD2 matches at 12 bases. The CDR3 totals 15 residues. Germline V gene data show CDR1 as SGDLS and CDR2 as YYNGEE. Trimming took 5 bases from V and 5 from J; bases not matched to a gene: 8. The CDR3, as DNA: TGTGCCAGCAGACTACTAGCGGGGGGAGGAAACGAGCAGTACTTC. As protein: CASRLLAGGGNEQYF.